The present T cell receptor (beta chain) was sequenced within a study of blood T cell repertoires in COVID-19. At the level of the study: Sites across the United States, Italy and Spain contributed samples from acute and convalescent COVID-19. T cells, B-cell-depleted T cells, or PBMCs provided the cDNA or gDNA that served as material.

Per the original data handling: How many nucleated cells were present was estimated from reference gene primer amplification. Sequenced by immunoSEQ multiplex PCR; TCRdb stores in-frame clones only, minus some. That table is the source of V, J and clone size, and D and trimming were worked out from the DNA. Among 110,000 or so clones listed, under 80% were seen once. The CDR3 runs 14 residues. Germline-derived CDR1 and CDR2 are MRHNA and SNTAGT. V lost 8 bases and J lost 0, with 13 bases in between. The sequence was collected from a woman between 65 and 79 years old with acute or convalescent COVID-19. Material: peripheral blood. This chain joins TRBV6-4 and TRBJ1-1; D possibly corresponds to TRBD1 (6 bases). The CDR3 loop is CASASDSLNTEAFF. CDR3 DNA: TGTGCCAGCGCCTCGGACAGTTTGAACACTGAAGCTTTCTTT.